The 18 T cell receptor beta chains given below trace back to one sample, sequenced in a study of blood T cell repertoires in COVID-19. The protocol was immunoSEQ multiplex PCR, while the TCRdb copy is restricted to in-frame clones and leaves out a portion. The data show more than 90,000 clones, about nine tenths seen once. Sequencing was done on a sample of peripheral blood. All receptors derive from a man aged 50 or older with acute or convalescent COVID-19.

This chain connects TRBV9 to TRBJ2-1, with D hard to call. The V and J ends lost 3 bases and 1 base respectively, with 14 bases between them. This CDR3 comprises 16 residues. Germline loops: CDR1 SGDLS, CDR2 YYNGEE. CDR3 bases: TGTGCCAGCAGCGAGTACTCGAGGCGGTCCTACAATGAGCAGTTCTTC. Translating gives CASSEYSRRSYNEQFF.

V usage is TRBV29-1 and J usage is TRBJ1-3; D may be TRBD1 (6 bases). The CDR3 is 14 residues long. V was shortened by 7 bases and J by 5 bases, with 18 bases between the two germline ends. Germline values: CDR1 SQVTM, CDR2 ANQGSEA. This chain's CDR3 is CSAREGGSRNTIYF. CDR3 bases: TGCAGCGCCAGGGAGGGGGGAAGTAGAAACACCATATATTTT.

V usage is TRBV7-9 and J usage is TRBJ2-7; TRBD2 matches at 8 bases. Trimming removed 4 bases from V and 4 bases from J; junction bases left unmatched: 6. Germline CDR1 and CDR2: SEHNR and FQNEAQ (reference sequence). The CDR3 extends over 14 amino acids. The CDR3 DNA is TGTGCCAGCAGCTCCGGCGGGGGGAAGTACGAGCAGTACTTC. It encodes CASSSGGGKYEQYF.

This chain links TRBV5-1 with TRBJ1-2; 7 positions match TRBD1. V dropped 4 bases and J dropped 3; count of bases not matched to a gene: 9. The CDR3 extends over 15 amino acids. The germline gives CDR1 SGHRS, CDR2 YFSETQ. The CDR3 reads CASSPLGTGDYGYTF. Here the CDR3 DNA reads TGCGCCAGCAGCCCTTTAGGTACAGGGGACTATGGCTACACCTTC. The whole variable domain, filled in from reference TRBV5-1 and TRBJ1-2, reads KAGVTQTPRYLIKTRGQQVTLSCSPISGHRSVSWYQQTPGQGLQFLFEYFSETQRNKGNFPGRFSGRQFSNSRSEMNVSTLELGDSALYLCASSPLGTGDYGYTFGSGTRLTVV.

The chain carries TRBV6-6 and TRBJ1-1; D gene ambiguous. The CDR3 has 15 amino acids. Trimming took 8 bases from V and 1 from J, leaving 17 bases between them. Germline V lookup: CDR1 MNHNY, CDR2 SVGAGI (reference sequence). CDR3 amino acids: CASSSSTTKNTEAFF. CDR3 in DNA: TGTGCCAGCTCCTCCTCAACAACAAAGAACACTGAAGCTTTCTTT.

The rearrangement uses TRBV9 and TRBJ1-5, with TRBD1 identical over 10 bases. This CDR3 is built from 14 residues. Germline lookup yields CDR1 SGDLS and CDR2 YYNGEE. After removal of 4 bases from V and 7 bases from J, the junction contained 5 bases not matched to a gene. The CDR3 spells CASSLGQGGQPQHF. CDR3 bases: TGTGCCAGCAGCCTAGGACAGGGGGGACAGCCCCAGCATTTT.

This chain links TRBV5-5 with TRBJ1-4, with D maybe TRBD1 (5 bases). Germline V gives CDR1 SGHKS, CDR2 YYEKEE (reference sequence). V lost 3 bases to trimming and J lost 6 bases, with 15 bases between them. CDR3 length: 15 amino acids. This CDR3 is CASSSPGGIYEKLFF. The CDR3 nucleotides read TGTGCCAGCAGCTCCCCCGGGGGAATTTATGAAAAACTGTTTTTT.

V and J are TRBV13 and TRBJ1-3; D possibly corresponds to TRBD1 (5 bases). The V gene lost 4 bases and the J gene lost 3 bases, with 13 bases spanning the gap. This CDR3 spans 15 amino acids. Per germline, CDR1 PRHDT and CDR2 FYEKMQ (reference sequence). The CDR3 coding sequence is TGTGCCAGCAGCTCGGGACTGACAAATGGAAACACCATATATTTT. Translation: CASSSGLTNGNTIYF.

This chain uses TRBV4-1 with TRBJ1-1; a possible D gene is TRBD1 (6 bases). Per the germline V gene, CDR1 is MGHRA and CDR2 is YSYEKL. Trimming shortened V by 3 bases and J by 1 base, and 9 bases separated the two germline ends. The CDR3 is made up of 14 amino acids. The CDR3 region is CASSQVTGNTEAFF. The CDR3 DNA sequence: TGCGCCAGCAGCCAGGTGACAGGGAACACTGAAGCTTTCTTT.

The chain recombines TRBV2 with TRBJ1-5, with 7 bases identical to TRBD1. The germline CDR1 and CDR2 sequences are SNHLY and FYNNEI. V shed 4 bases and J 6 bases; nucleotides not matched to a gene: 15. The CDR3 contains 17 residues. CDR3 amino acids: CASSGPVGIRGLQPQHF. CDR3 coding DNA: TGTGCCAGCAGTGGTCCCGTCGGGATAAGGGGGCTTCAGCCCCAGCATTTT.

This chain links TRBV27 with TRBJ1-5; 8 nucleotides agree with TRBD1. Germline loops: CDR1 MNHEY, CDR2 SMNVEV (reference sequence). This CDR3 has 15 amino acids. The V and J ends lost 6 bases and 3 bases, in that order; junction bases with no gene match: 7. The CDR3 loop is CASRRDRNLNQPQHF. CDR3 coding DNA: TGTGCCAGCAGACGGGACAGGAACCTCAATCAGCCCCAGCATTTT.

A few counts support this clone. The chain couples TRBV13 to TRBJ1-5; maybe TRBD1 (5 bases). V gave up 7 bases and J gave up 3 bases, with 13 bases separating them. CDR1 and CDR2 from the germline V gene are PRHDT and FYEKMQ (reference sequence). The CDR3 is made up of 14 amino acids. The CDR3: CASNGGAFNQPQHF. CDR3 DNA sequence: TGTGCCAGCAACGGTGGGGCCTTCAATCAGCCCCAGCATTTT.

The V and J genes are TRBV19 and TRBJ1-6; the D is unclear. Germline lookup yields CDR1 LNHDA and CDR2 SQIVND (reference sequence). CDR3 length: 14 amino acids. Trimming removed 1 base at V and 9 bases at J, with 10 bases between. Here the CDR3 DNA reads TGTGCCAGTAGTATAGCACAGATAGGTTCACCCCTCCACTTT. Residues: CASSIAQIGSPLHF.

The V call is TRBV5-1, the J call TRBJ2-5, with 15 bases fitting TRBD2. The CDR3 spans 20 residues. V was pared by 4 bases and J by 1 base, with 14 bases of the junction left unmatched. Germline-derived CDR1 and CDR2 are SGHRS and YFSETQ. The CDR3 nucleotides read TGCGCCAGCAGCCACGGCCGGACTAGCGGGGGGGCCGTGTTCCAAGAGACCCAGTACTTC. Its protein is CASSHGRTSGGAVFQETQYF.

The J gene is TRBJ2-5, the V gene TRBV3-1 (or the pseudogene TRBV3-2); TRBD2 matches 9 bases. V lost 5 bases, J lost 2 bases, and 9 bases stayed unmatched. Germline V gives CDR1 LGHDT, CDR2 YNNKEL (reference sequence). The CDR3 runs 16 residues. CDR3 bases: TGTGCCAGCAGCACCCGGACTAGCGTTCGGCAAGAGACCCAGTACTTC. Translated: CASSTRTSVRQETQYF.

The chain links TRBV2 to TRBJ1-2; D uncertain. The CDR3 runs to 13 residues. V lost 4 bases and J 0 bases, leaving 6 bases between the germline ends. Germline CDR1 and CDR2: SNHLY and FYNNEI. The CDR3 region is CASSVRSNYGYTF. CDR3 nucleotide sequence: TGTGCCAGCAGTGTCAGGTCTAACTATGGCTACACCTTC.

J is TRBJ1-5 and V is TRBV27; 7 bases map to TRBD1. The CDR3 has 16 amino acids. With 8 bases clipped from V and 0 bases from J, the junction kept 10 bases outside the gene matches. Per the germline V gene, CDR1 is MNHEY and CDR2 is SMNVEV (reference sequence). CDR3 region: CASGLTGAPSNQPQHF. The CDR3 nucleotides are TGTGCCAGCGGGCTCACAGGGGCCCCTAGCAATCAGCCCCAGCATTTT.

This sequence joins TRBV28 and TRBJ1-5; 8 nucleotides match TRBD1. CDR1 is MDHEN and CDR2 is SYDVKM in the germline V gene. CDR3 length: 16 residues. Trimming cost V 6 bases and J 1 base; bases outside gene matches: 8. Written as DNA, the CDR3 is TGTGCCAGCAGCCAGACAGGGGAGGGAAGCAATCAGCCCCAGCATTTT. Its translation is CASSQTGEGSNQPQHF.